These T cell receptor beta chains were read from a single sample in a study of cytomegalovirus exposure and HLA in healthy donors. The repertoire was sequenced with immunoSEQ multiplex PCR; TCRdb's copy has only in-frame clones and lacks some. The sample holds about 100,000 clones; about four fifths are singletons and the top ten take about 7.3%. Material: PBMCs. The receptors here all came from a man between 25 and 39 years old in good health and CMV-seronegative. Both conserved end residues are part of each CDR3. D genes are given only for firm matches. Size tells how often a clone was seen (once, few, many) or the class of an expanded clone, and some rows leave it out.

v_call	clone_size	j_call	cdr3_length	d_call	cdr3_aa	cdr3_nt
TRBV30	medium-sized	TRBJ2-7	13	NA	CAWGLSVSYEQYF	TGTGCCTGGGGTCTGAGTGTTTCCTACGAGCAGTACTTC
TRBV5-6	once	TRBJ2-7	18	TRBD1	CASHPRDRGLIRPYEQYF	TGTGCCAGCCACCCCCGGGACAGGGGTTTGATCCGGCCTTACGAGCAGTACTTC
TRBV6-5	NA	TRBJ1-1	15	NA	CASRYGGSGNTEAFF	TGTGCCAGCAGGTATGGGGGGAGTGGGAACACTGAAGCTTTCTTT
TRBV9	NA	TRBJ1-2	14	TRBD1	CASSVRDSDYGYTF	TGTGCCAGCAGCGTCCGGGACAGCGACTATGGCTACACCTTC
TRBV9	NA	TRBJ2-7	14	NA	CASSVGTVGYEQYF	TGTGCCAGCAGCGTAGGGACAGTCGGCTACGAGCAGTACTTC
TRBV5-4	NA	TRBJ2-7	14	TRBD2	CASSVTGTSHEQYF	TGTGCCAGCAGCGTAACCGGGACTAGCCACGAGCAGTACTTC
TRBV6-5	NA	TRBJ1-1	13	NA	CASSYGQNTEAFF	TGTGCCAGCAGCTATGGACAGAACACTGAAGCTTTCTTT
TRBV6-5	NA	TRBJ2-5	14	NA	CASSYSSGLETQYF	TGTGCCAGCAGTTACTCGTCGGGTCTAGAGACCCAGTACTTC
TRBV5-1	NA	TRBJ1-2	16	NA	CASSPRQGRSNYGYTF	TGCGCCAGCAGCCCAAGGCAGGGCAGATCTAACTATGGCTACACCTTC
TRBV6-6	NA	TRBJ1-3	14	NA	CASSLERGLNTIYF	TGTGCCAGCAGTTTGGAGCGGGGGCTTAACACCATATATTTT
TRBV28	NA	TRBJ2-1	16	NA	CASSPATASSYNEQFF	TGTGCCAGCAGTCCAGCGACGGCCAGCTCCTACAATGAGCAGTTCTTC
TRBV7-8	few	TRBJ2-7	16	TRBD1	CASSLLAPGTVLEQYF	TGTGCCAGCAGCCTGCTGGCTCCCGGGACAGTACTTGAGCAGTACTTC
TRBV6-5	NA	TRBJ2-3	13	NA	CASSYSVKHTQYF	TGTGCCAGCAGTTACTCGGTGAAGCATACGCAGTATTTT
TRBV7-2	NA	TRBJ2-3	15	NA	CASSRDRPPINTQYF	TGTGCCAGCAGCCGAGACAGGCCCCCTATTAATACGCAGTATTTT
TRBV28	NA	TRBJ2-5	18	TRBD2	CASSSPGLAGGPPETQYF	TGTGCCAGCAGTTCTCCGGGACTAGCGGGAGGGCCTCCAGAGACCCAGTACTTC
TRBV6-1	NA	TRBJ2-7	15	NA	CASTPVEWGDYEQYF	TGTGCCAGCACCCCGGTCGAGTGGGGGGATTACGAGCAGTACTTC
TRBV28	few	TRBJ1-5	18	TRBD1	CASSLLTWTGDGNQPQHF	TGTGCCAGCAGTTTACTCACTTGGACAGGGGATGGCAATCAGCCCCAGCATTTT
TRBV27	once	TRBJ2-5	15	TRBD1	CASSYGQGGRTAQYF	TGTGCCAGCAGTTACGGACAGGGGGGGAGGACGGCCCAGTACTTC
TRBV2	few	TRBJ1-6	17	TRBD1	CASSVRQGEPRNSPLHF	TGTGCCAGCAGCGTCCGACAGGGGGAGCCTCGTAATTCACCCCTCCACTTT
TRBV6-1	once	TRBJ2-1	17	TRBD2	CASSERASGRLYNEQFF	TGTGCCAGCAGTGAAAGGGCTAGCGGGAGGCTGTACAATGAGCAGTTCTTC
TRBV2	NA	TRBJ2-3	12	NA	CASSADTDTQYF	TGTGCCAGCAGCGCAGACACAGATACGCAGTATTTT
TRBV5-1	NA	TRBJ1-1	15	TRBD1	CASSYDRGRNPEAFF	TGCGCCAGCAGCTATGACAGGGGGCGCAACCCTGAAGCTTTCTTT
TRBV14	NA	TRBJ2-5	18	TRBD2	CASSPSWGRSGTQETQYF	TGTGCCAGCAGCCCGAGTTGGGGAAGGAGCGGGACCCAAGAGACCCAGTACTTC
TRBV5-1	once	TRBJ2-5	15	NA	CASSTTGSLGETQYF	TGCGCCAGCAGCACCACGGGATCCCTAGGGGAGACCCAGTACTTC
TRBV5-1	once	TRBJ1-1	14	NA	CASSLDLPRAEAFF	TGCGCCAGCAGCTTGGACCTACCGAGGGCTGAAGCTTTCTTT
TRBV5-4	NA	TRBJ1-4	17	TRBD1	CASSPGTEFSGNEKLFF	TGTGCCAGCAGCCCCGGGACAGAGTTTTCTGGTAATGAAAAACTGTTTTTT
TRBV30	NA	TRBJ1-1	13	NA	CAWRGAYGTEAFF	TGTGCCTGGAGGGGCGCGTATGGCACTGAAGCTTTCTTT
TRBV4-3	few	TRBJ2-2	17	NA	CASSLSPRTEPTGELFF	TGCGCCAGCAGCCTGAGTCCGAGGACAGAACCCACCGGGGAGCTGTTTTTT
TRBV30	NA	TRBJ2-7	16	TRBD1	CAWSFHRDRGSGEQYF	TGTGCCTGGAGTTTTCACCGGGACAGGGGCTCCGGCGAGCAGTACTTC
TRBV7-2	NA	TRBJ2-7	15	NA	CASTKSSAPSYEQYF	TGTGCCAGCACCAAAAGTAGCGCACCCTCCTACGAGCAGTACTTC
TRBV4-1	few	TRBJ2-1	15	NA	CASSQVGLPTNEQFF	TGCGCCAGCAGCCAAGTAGGACTACCCACCAATGAGCAGTTCTTC
TRBV4-1	NA	TRBJ1-1	15	NA	CASSLYGGTNTEAFF	TGCGCCAGCAGCCTCTATGGGGGGACGAACACTGAAGCTTTCTTT
TRBV5-4	NA	TRBJ1-2	13	TRBD1	CASSLGGGQGYTF	TGTGCCAGCAGCTTGGGAGGGGGCCAGGGCTACACCTTC
TRBV2	NA	TRBJ2-1	12	NA	CASSQQYNEQFF	TGTGCCAGCAGTCAACAGTACAATGAGCAGTTCTTC
TRBV19	NA	TRBJ1-1	17	NA	CASSIGLSGSMNTEAFF	TGTGCCAGTAGTATTGGTCTGTCCGGGAGCATGAACACTGAAGCTTTCTTT
TRBV5-4	NA	TRBJ2-5	14	TRBD2	CASSRTSGQETQYF	TGTGCCAGCAGCCGGACTAGCGGTCAAGAGACCCAGTACTTC
TRBV5-1	NA	TRBJ1-6	13	NA	CASSRTMTAPLHF	TGCGCCAGCAGCCGGACCATGACAGCTCCCCTCCACTTT